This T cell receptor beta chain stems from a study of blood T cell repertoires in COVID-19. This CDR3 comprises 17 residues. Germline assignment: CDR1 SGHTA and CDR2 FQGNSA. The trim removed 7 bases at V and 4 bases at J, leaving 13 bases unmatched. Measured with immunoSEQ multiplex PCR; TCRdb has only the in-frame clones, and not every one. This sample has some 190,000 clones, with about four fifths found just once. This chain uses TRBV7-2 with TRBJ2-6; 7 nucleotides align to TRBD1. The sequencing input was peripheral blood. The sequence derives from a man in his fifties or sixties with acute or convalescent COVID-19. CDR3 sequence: CASTPQGLLLGANVLTF. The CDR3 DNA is TGTGCCAGCACCCCACAGGGGCTACTTCTGGGGGCCAACGTCCTGACTTTC.